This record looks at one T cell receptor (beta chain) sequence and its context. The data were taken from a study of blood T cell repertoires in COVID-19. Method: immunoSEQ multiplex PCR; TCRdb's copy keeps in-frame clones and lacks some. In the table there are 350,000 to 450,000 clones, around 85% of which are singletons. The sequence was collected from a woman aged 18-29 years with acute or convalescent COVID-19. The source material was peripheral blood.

The CDR3 reads CASSLVGQASSTDTQYF. For the CDR3, the DNA is TGTGCCAGCAGCTTAGTGGGTCAGGCTTCTAGCACAGATACGCAGTATTTT. This chain joins TRBV7-3 and TRBJ2-3; D ambiguous. The germline V gene has CDR1 SGHTA and CDR2 FQGTGA. The CDR3 sequence is 17 residues long. V lost 2 bases and J lost 0, with 15 bases in between.